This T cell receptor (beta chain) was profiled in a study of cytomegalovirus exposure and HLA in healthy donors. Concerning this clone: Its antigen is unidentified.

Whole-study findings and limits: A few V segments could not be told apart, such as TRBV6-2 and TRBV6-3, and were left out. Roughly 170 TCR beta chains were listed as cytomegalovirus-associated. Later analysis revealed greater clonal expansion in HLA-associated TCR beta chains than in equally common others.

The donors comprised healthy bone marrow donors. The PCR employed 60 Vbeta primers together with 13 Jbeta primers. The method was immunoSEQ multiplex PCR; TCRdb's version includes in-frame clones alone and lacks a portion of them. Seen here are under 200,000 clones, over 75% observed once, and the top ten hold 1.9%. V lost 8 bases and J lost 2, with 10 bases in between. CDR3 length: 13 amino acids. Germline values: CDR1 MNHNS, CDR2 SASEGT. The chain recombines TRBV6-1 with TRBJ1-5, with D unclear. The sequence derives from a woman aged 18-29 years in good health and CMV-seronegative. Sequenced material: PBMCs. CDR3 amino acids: CASSVSGNQPQHF. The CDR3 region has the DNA TGTGCCAGCTCGGTCTCGGGCAATCAGCCCCAGCATTTT.